This TCR beta chain appears in the sequencing data of a study of radiation and T cells in renal cell carcinoma. About the study: Nephrectomy followed 15 Gy stereotactic body radiation by 4 weeks.

Study-level findings and limits: In blood, top tumor clones expanded by 2 weeks, shrinking by 4. No pretreatment tumor biopsies were available for baseline clonotypes.

Time point: baseline pretreatment blood. Treatment reported: 15 Gy SBRT to primary tumor, nephrectomy 4 weeks later. Blood was sampled at baseline, 2 weeks and 4 weeks after SBRT. Sequencing used immunoSEQ multiplex PCR; TCRdb keeps in-frame clones, though not all of them. Of some 100,000 clones in the sample, about 79% are singletons; the top ten hold 6% to 7%. Trimming pared 5 bases from V and 10 bases from J, leaving 15 bases between. Germline loops: CDR1 MNHEY, CDR2 SMNVEV (reference sequence). CDR3 length: 13 amino acids. Note on this clone: No antigen is known for it.

The rearrangement links TRBV27 to TRBJ2-1, with a possible D match to TRBD1 (5 bases). Specimen: blood, collected from a patient whose treatment included radiotherapy and nephrectomy. The TCR originated in a man aged 55 to 69 with renal cell carcinoma. CDR3 amino acids: CASSHDSAFEQFF. Written as DNA, the CDR3 is TGTGCCAGCAGTCACGACAGTGCGTTCGAGCAGTTCTTC.